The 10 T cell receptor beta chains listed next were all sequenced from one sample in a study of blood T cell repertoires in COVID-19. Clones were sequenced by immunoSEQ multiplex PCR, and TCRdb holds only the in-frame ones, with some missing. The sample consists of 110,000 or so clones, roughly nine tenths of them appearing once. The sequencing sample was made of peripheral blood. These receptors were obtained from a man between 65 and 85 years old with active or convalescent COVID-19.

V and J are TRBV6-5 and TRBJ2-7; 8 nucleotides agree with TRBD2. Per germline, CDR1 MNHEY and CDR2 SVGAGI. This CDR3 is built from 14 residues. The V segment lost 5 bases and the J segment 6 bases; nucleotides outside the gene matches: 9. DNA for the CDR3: TGTGCCAGCAGTAGACTAGCGCAGAGTAGCGAGCAGTACTTC. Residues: CASSRLAQSSEQYF.

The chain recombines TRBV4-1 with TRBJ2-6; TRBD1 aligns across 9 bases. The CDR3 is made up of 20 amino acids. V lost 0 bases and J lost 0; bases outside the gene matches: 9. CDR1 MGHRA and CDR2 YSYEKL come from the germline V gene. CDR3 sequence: CASSQDLPGQGFSGANVLTF. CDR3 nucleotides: TGCGCCAGCAGCCAAGATTTACCGGGACAGGGTTTCTCTGGGGCCAACGTCCTGACTTTC.

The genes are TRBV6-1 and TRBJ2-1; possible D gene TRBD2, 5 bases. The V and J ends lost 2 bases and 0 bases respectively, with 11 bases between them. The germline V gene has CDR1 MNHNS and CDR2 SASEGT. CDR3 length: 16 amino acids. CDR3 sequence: CASSESTTGSYNEQFF. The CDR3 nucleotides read TGTGCCAGCAGTGAATCGACTACGGGCTCCTACAATGAGCAGTTCTTC.

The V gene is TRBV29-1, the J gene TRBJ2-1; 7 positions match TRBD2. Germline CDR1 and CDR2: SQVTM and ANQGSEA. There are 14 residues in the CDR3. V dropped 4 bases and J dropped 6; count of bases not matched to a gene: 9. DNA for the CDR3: TGCAGCGTTGGGAAAGCGGGGTTGGTCAATGAGCAGTTCTTC. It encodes CSVGKAGLVNEQFF.

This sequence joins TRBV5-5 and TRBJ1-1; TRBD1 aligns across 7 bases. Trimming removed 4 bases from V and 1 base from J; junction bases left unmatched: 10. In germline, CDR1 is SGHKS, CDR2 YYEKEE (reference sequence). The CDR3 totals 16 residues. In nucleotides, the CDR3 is TGTGCCAGCAGCCCGACAGGGAGTATTTGGAACACTGAAGCTTTCTTT. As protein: CASSPTGSIWNTEAFF.

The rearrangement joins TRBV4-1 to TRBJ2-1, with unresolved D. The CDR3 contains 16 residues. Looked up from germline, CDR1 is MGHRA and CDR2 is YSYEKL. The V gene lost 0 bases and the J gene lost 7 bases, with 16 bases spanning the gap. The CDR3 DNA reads TGCGCCAGCAGCCAAGATGAGCGCGTGCTGAGGAATGAGCAGTTCTTC. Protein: CASSQDERVLRNEQFF.

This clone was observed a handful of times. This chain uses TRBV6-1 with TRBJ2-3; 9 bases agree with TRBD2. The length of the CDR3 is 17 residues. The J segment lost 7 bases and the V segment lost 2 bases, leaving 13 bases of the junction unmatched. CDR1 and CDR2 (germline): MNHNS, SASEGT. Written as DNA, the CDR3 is TGTGCCAGCAGTGAACTGGCGGCTAGCGGGACCCCCTATACGCAGTATTTT. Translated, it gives CASSELAASGTPYTQYF.

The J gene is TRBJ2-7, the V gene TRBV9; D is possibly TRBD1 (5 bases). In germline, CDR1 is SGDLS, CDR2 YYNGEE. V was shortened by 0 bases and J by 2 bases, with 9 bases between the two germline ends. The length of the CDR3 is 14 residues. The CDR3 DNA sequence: TGTGCCAGCAGCGTAGACAGGCCCCCCTACGAGCAGTACTTC. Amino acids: CASSVDRPPYEQYF.

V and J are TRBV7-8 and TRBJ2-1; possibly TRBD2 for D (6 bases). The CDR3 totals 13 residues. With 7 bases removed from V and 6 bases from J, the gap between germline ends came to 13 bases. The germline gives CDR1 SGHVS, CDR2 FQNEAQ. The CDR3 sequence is CASMGGGGNEQFF. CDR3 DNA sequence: TGTGCCAGCATGGGGGGAGGCGGCAATGAGCAGTTCTTC.

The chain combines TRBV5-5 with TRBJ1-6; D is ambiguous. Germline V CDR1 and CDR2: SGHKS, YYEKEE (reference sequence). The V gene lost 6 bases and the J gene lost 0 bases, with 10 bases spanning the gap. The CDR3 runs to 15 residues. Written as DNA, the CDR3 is TGTGCCAGCATTCTATCGGGCTCCTATAATTCACCCCTCCACTTT. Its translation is CASILSGSYNSPLHF.